The entry below gives a single TCR beta chain sequence along with its context. The clone's antigen remains unknown. Base qualities are missing; no much larger clone stands one base away. The data were taken from a study of blood T cell repertoires in COVID-19 (dated by TCRdb to the early 2020s). About the full investigation: The collaborator samples originated in the United States, Italy and Spain and spanned the acute and convalescent phases of COVID-19. The material from the prospective study consisted of cDNA or gDNA derived from T cells, B-cell-depleted T cells, or PBMCs. The repertoires were made available in a free public database intended to serve as a resource for research on the immune response to SARS-CoV-2. Samples came from the ongoing ImmuneRACE study (first 160 participants) plus 1,254 subjects from 6 global collaborators. Where HLA class I and class II types were available, the types were taken from metadata supplied by the sample provider, not from assay-based typing. A de-identified subject ID, COVID-19 status, age in years and sex were almost always included in the sample metadata. Deeply sampled blood TCRbeta repertoires from subjects exposed to, actively infected with, or recovered from COVID-19 were included in the dataset. The paper's findings and limits, for the study overall: Clinical and demographic metadata were provided uncurated, with the amount varying by source and participant.

TCRbeta CDR3 regions were amplified from genomic DNA using the immunoSEQ Assay, a bias-controlled multiplex PCR. The study's own analysis went as follows. The number of nucleated cells in each sample was estimated from the amplification of reference gene primers within the assay. To quantify the absolute abundance of each unique TCRbeta CDR3 rearrangement, sequence reads were collapsed and filtered. For each sample, productive Simpson clonality was calculated as the square root of Simpson's diversity index over productive rearrangements. Sourced from immuneACCESS, this table was stored by TCRdb with only in-frame sequences that have V and J called. A share of the clones is absent; for the studies checked, an unresolved V gene accounts for under half, and the remainder has no known explanation. V and J calls and clone size come straight from that table; D and trimming were deduced from the DNA. The sample table contains fewer than 60,000 clones; only one count was recorded for 82% of them. Roughly 11% of the sample goes to the ten largest clones.

In Seattle, one collaborating source enrolled patients while the infection was active and tracked those patients longitudinally over the course of disease. The collaborating institutions used their own protocols to collect whole blood in K2EDTA tubes. For TCRbeta analysis, collaborators shipped samples as frozen whole blood, isolated PBMCs, or DNA extracted from either of those sample types. Trimmed from V: 1 base; trimmed from J: 4 bases; junction bases lacking a gene match: 3. CDR1 is given as SGHTA and CDR2 as FQGNSA, both from the germline V gene. Spanning cysteine to phenylalanine, the CDR3 consists of 15 amino acids. Only CDR3 DNA remains: 45 bases, in frame from the first base.

The specimen was peripheral blood. This clonotype was obtained from a man at least 80 years old with COVID-19, enrolled during active disease. The rearranged chain carries TRBV7-2 and TRBJ1-5; a stretch of 8 junction bases matches TRBD1. The CDR3: CASSLVTGVNQPQHF. The DNA sequence is as follows: TGTGCCAGCAGCTTAGTGACAGGGGTGAATCAGCCCCAGCATTTT.